Sequencing of this TCR beta chain was carried out in a study of CD8 T cells in Susac syndrome. It was negative isolation that provided the CD8+ and CD4+ T cells, whereas TEMRA cells were enriched by FACS. The V gene's germline CDR1 is SGHDN and CDR2 FVKESK. The length of the CDR3 is 14 residues. Random hexamers served to reverse transcribe roughly 0.45 to 1 ug RNA. TCR beta CDR3 was amplified by immunoSEQ multiplex PCR. This amplification extended across 54 Vbeta and 13 Jbeta segments. TCRdb called the immunoSEQ multiplex PCR reads again in MiXCR, with one record for every CDR3 protein. The sample holds about 400,000 distinct CDR3 sequences, 85% seen once. This clonotype was observed a single time. The junction differs from germline at one of its ends, possibly a read error.

The receptor was derived from a human donor with multiple sclerosis. Sequencing input: CD8+ T cells from PBMCs. The chain joins TRBV14 to TRBJ1-2, with D tentatively TRBD1 (5 bases). CDR3 amino acids: CACSPQQGRRDYTF. CDR3 nucleotides: TGTGCCTGCAGCCCCCAGCAGGGAAGAAGGGACTACACCTTC.